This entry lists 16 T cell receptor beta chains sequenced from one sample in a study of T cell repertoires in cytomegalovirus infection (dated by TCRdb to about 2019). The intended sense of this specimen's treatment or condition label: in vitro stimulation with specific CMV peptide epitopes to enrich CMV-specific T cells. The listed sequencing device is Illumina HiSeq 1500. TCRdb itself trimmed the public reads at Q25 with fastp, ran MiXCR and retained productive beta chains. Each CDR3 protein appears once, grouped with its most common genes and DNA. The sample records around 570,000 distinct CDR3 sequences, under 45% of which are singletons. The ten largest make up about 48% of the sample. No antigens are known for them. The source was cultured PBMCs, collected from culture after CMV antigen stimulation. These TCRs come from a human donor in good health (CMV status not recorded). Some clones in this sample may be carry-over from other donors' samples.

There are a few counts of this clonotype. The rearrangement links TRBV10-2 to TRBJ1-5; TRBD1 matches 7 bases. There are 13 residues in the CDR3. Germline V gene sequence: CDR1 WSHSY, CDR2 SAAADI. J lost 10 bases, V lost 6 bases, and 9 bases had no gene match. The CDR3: CASSKGQALPQHF. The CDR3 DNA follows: TGCGCCAGCAGCAAAGGACAGGCCCTACCCCAGCATTTT.

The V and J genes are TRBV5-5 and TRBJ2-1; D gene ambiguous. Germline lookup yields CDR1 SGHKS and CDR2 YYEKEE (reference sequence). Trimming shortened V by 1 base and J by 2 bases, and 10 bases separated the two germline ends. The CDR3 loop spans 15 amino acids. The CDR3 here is CASSLSLDAYNEQFF. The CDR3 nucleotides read TGTGCCAGCAGCTTGTCCCTGGACGCCTACAATGAGCAGTTCTTC.

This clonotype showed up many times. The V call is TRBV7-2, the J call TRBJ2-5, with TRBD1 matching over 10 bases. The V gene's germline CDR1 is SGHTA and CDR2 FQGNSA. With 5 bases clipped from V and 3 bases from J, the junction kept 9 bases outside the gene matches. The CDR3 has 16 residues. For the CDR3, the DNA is TGTGCCAGCAGCCTACTTGCCGGGACAGGGGAAGAGACCCAGTACTTC. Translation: CASSLLAGTGEETQYF.

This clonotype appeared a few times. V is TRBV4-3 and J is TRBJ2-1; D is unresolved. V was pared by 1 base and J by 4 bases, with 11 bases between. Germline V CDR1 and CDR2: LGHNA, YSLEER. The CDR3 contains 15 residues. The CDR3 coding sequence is TGCGCCAGCAGCCAAGCCCCTGGCGCGTACAATGAGCAGTTCTTC. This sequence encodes CASSQAPGAYNEQFF.

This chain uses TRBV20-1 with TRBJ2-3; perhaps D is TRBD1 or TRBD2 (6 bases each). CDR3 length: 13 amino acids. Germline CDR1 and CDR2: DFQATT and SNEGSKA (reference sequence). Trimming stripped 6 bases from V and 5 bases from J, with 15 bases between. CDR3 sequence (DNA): TGCAGTGCGCTGTGGGGGGCCTTAGATACGCAGTATTTT. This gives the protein CSALWGALDTQYF.

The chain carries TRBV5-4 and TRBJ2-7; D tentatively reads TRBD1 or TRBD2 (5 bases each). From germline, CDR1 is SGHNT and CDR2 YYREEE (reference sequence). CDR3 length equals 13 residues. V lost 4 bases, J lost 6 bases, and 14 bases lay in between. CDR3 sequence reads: CASSPRGVSEQYF. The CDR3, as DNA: TGTGCCAGCAGCCCCCGGGGCGTATCCGAGCAGTACTTC.

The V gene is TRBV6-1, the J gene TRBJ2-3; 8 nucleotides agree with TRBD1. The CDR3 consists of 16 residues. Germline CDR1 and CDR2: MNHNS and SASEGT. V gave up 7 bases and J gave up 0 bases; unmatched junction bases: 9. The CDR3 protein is CASTTLTGVSTDTQYF. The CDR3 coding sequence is TGTGCCAGCACCACCCTGACAGGGGTCAGCACAGATACGCAGTATTTT.

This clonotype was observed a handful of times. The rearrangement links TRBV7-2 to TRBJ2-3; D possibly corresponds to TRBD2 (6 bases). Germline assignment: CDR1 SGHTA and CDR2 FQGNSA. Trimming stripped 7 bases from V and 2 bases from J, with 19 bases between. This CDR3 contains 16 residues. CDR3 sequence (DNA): TGTGCCAGCACCCAGGGAAGACTAGGGAACACAGATACGCAGTATTTT. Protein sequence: CASTQGRLGNTDTQYF.

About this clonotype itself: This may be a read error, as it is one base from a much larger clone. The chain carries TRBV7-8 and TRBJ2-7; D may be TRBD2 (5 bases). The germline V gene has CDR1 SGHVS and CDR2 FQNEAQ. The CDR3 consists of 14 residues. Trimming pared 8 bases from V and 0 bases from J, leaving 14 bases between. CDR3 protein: CASARARGSYEQYF. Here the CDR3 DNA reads TGTGCCAGCGCGAGGGCTAGAGGCTCCTACGAGCAGTACTTC.

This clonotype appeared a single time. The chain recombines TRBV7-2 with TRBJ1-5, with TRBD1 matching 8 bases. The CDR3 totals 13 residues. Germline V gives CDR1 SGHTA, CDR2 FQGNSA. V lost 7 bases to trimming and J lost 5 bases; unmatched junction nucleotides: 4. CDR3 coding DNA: TGTGCCAGCACCACGACAGGGGATCAGCCCCAGCATTTT. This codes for CASTTTGDQPQHF.

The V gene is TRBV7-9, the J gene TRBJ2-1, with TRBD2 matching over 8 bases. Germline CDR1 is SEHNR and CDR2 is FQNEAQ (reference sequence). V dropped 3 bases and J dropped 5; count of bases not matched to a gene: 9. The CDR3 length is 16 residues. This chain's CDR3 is CASSFRSRGGHNEQFF. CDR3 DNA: TGTGCCAGCAGCTTCCGCTCACGGGGGGGCCACAATGAGCAGTTCTTC.

The CDR3 reads CASSPQVIWVRDTRSTEAFF. The CDR3 nucleotides read TGTGCCAGCAGCCCCCAGGTGATTTGGGTCCGGGACACTCGGAGCACTGAAGCTTTCTTT. The chain carries TRBV7-8 and TRBJ1-1, with a weak D call TRBD1 (6 bases). Per germline, CDR1 SGHVS and CDR2 FQNEAQ. V lost 5 bases, J lost 4 bases, and 32 bases lay in between. The CDR3 covers 20 residues.

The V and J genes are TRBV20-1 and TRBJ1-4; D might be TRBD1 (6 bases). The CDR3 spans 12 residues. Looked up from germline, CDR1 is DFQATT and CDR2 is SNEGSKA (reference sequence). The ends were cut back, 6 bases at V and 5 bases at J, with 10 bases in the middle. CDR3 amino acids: CSATDRNEKLFF. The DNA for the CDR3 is TGCAGTGCCACCGACAGGAATGAAAAACTGTTTTTT.

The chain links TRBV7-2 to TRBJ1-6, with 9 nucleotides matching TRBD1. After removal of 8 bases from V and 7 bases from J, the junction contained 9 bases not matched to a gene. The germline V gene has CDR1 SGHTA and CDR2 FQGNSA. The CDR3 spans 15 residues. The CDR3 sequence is CASGPRTGENSPLHF. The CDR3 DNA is TGTGCCAGCGGGCCCCGGACAGGGGAAAATTCACCCCTCCACTTT.

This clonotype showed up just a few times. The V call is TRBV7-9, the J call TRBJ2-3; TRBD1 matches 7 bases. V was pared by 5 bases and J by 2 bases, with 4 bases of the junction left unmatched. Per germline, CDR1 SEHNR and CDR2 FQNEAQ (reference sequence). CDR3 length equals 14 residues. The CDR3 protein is CASSPGTDTDTQYF. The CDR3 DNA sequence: TGTGCCAGCAGCCCCGGGACAGACACAGATACGCAGTATTTT.

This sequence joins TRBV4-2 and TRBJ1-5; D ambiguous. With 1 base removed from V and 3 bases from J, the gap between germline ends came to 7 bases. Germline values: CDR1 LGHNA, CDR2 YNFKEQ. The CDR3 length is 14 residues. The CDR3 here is CASSQASVNQPQHF. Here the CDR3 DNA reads TGTGCCAGCAGCCAAGCGTCGGTCAATCAGCCCCAGCATTTT.